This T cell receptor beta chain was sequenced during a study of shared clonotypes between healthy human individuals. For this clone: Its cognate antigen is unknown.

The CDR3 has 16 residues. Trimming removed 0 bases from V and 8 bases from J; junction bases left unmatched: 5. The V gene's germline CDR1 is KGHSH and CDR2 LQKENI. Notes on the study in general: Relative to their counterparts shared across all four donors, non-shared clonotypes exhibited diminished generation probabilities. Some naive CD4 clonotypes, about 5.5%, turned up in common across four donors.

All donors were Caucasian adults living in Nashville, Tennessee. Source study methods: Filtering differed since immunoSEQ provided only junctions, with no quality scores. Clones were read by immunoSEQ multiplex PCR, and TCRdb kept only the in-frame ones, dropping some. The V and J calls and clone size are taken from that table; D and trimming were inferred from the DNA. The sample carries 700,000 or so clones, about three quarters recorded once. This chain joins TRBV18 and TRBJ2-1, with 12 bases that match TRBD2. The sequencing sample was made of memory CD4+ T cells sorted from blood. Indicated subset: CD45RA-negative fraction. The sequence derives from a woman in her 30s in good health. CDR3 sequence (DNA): TGTGCCAGCTCACCACCCGGGCTAGCGGGAGGGTATGAGCAGTTCTTC. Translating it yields CASSPPGLAGGYEQFF. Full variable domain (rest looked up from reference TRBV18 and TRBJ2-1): NAGVMQNPRHLVRRRGQEARLRCSPMKGHSHVYWYRQLPEEGLKFMVYLQKENIIDESGMPKERFSAEFPKEGPSILRIQQVVRGDSAAYFCASSPPGLAGGYEQFFGPGTRLTVL.